This TCR beta chain is drawn from a study of T cells in Graves' hyperthyroidism and ophthalmopathy. Germline V gene data show CDR1 as ENHRY and CDR2 as SYGVKD. There are 14 residues in the CDR3. Unmatched junction bases numbered 3, after V lost 6 bases and J lost 1 base. TCR beta CDR3 region amplification was performed from RNA transcripts. The primer set for the first-round RT-PCR of the TCR CDR3 was HTBI. TCRdb re-called the multiplex PCR reads with MiXCR, one entry per CDR3 protein. The repertoire holds 600,000 to 850,000 distinct CDR3 sequences, with approximately 19% as singletons. The V and J genes are TRBV10-3 and TRBJ2-7, with TRBD1 matching over 10 bases. Sequencing was done on a sample of blood. This receptor was taken from a woman in her forties or fifties with Graves' hyperthyroidism that later progressed to Graves' ophthalmopathy. The CDR3 region is CAIRTDRGSYEQYF. As DNA, the CDR3 is TGTGCCATCAGGACGGACAGGGGGTCCTACGAGCAGTACTTC.